This TCR beta chain was obtained from a study of cytomegalovirus exposure and HLA in healthy donors. Study-level information: A preliminary data release comprised roughly 85 million unique TCRs obtained from HLA-typed donors. Findings and caveats of the study: TCR beta V- and J-gene trimming, according to a later analysis, was linked to a missense DCLRE1C variant. An observed cluster of highly shared sequence variants was recorded as a likely sequencing artifact. According to an earlier analysis, most TCR beta V segments yielded productive rearrangements about 87% or about 30% of the time.

The PCR used 60 Vbeta and 13 Jbeta primers. The repertoire was sequenced with immunoSEQ multiplex PCR; TCRdb's copy has only in-frame clones and lacks some. The table has about 120,000 clones, around 78% seen once. Trimming cost V 3 bases and J 6 bases; bases outside gene matches: 8. CDR1 is MDHEN, CDR2 SYDVKM, per germline. The CDR3 is 14 residues long. On this clone itself: Its antigen is unidentified.

The sample was PBMCs. The chain links TRBV28 to TRBJ2-7, with 7 bases that match TRBD2. This clonotype was obtained from a woman in her 30s in good health and CMV-seronegative. The chain's CDR3 is CASSLGGSIFEQYF. DNA for the CDR3: TGTGCCAGCAGTTTGGGAGGGAGTATTTTCGAGCAGTACTTC.